These 19 T cell receptor beta chains share one sample of origin, sequenced in a study of shared clonotypes between healthy human individuals. The table came from immunoSEQ multiplex PCR; TCRdb's copy has only in-frame clones and leaves some out. The profile shows about 2.2 million clones, approximately 92% of them singletons. CD45RO-negative CD8 cells positively selected for CCR7 made up the naive population, which excluded terminally differentiated effector memory CD45RA+ cells. The sample comprised naive CD8+ T cells from PBMCs. These receptors were obtained from a man aged 18 to 30 in good health. Some clones in this sample may be carry-over from other donors' samples.

With regard to this clone: The same CDR3 is also encoded by other DNA sequences in this sample. This chain links TRBV27 with TRBJ2-1; D perhaps matches TRBD1 (7 bases). The CDR3 sequence is 14 residues long. Per germline, CDR1 MNHEY and CDR2 SMNVEV (reference sequence). V was trimmed by 2 bases and J by 4 bases, leaving 9 bases between them. The chain's CDR3 is CASSLQGGYNEQFF. CDR3 sequence (DNA): TGTGCCAGCAGTTTACAGGGGGGATACAATGAGCAGTTCTTC.

J is TRBJ2-5 and V is TRBV7-9; the match to TRBD2 covers 11 bases. The CDR3 sequence is 15 residues long. Germline-derived CDR1 and CDR2 are SEHNR and FQNEAQ (reference sequence). With V trimmed by 7 bases and J by 1 base, 5 bases remained unmatched. This chain's CDR3 is CASTKGTSGQETQYF. The CDR3 bases are TGTGCCAGCACTAAAGGGACTAGCGGCCAAGAGACCCAGTACTTC.

The rearrangement links TRBV30 to TRBJ2-7; possible D gene TRBD2, 6 bases. Deletions cut 7 bases from V and 3 bases from J, with 13 bases between. Per the germline V gene, CDR1 is GTSNPN and CDR2 is SVGIG (reference sequence). The CDR3 runs to 12 residues. The DNA of the CDR3 is TGTGCCTCGCAGAGCGGGTTCTACGAGCAGTACTTC. This encodes CASQSGFYEQYF.

As regards this clone: The same CDR3 also results from other DNA sequences found in this sample. The rearrangement uses TRBV7-9 and TRBJ2-7; D gene unclear. CDR1 is SEHNR, CDR2 FQNEAQ, per germline (reference sequence). The ends were cut back, 4 bases at V and 4 bases at J, with 8 bases in the middle. This CDR3 has 12 residues. The CDR3 protein is CASSSGVYEQYF. CDR3 in DNA: TGTGCCAGCAGCTCCGGCGTATACGAGCAGTACTTC.

The V and J genes are TRBV7-3 and TRBJ2-2; D is possibly TRBD2 (6 bases). Germline assignment: CDR1 SGHTA and CDR2 FQGTGA. CDR3 length equals 17 residues. V gave up 4 bases and J gave up 0 bases, with 15 bases separating them. The CDR3, as DNA: TGTGCCAGCAGCTCGAGAACCGGGACTGCGAACACCGGGGAGCTGTTTTTT. As protein: CASSSRTGTANTGELFF.

J is TRBJ1-3 and V is TRBV7-9; TRBD1 agrees at 9 bases. The CDR3 loop spans 15 amino acids. The V segment lost 4 bases and the J segment 4 bases; nucleotides outside the gene matches: 5. Germline V CDR1 and CDR2: SEHNR, FQNEAQ (reference sequence). The CDR3, as DNA: TGTGCCAGCAGCTCCCCTGGACAGGGGGGAAACACCATATATTTT. Translating it yields CASSSPGQGGNTIYF.

The V gene is TRBV13, the J gene TRBJ1-3; D is undetermined. The CDR3 consists of 14 residues. Per the germline V gene, CDR1 is PRHDT and CDR2 is FYEKMQ (reference sequence). Trimming cost V 0 bases and J 0 bases, with 3 bases left between them. The CDR3 nucleotides read TGTGCCAGCAGCTTAGGGCACTCTGGAAACACCATATATTTT. Protein: CASSLGHSGNTIYF.

The chain recombines TRBV2 with TRBJ2-3, with 9 bases lining up with TRBD1. Germline CDR1 is SNHLY and CDR2 is FYNNEI. J lost 5 bases, V lost 6 bases, and 6 bases had no gene match. CDR3 length: 14 amino acids. CDR3 in amino acids: CASSGTGSGDTQYF. Written as DNA, the CDR3 is TGTGCCAGCAGCGGGACAGGGAGTGGAGATACGCAGTATTTT.

V and J are TRBV28 and TRBJ2-5, with TRBD2 matching over 8 bases. Trimming removed 3 bases from V and 0 bases from J; junction bases left unmatched: 9. The CDR3 spans 17 residues. The germline CDR1 and CDR2 sequences are MDHEN and SYDVKM. This CDR3 reads CASSLEQTGLDQETQYF. Written as DNA, the CDR3 is TGTGCCAGCAGTTTGGAGCAGACGGGACTAGACCAAGAGACCCAGTACTTC.

The gene calls are TRBV4-2 and TRBJ2-7; D not certain. Trimming removed 0 bases from V and 3 bases from J, with 12 bases in between. The CDR3 sequence is 15 residues long. Germline-derived CDR1 and CDR2 are LGHNA and YNFKEQ. CDR3 sequence (DNA): TGTGCCAGCAGCCAAGATGGGCAGGTCGGCTACGAGCAGTACTTC. Its translation is CASSQDGQVGYEQYF.

This clone has just one count. The rearrangement joins TRBV11-1 to TRBJ2-5; no firm D call. CDR1 and CDR2 from the germline V gene are SGHAT and FQDESV (reference sequence). V lost 6 bases and J 2 bases, leaving 13 bases between the germline ends. This CDR3 has 14 amino acids. DNA for the CDR3: TGTGCCAGCAGTCCATTTAGGGTGCAAGAGACCCAGTACTTC. Its translation is CASSPFRVQETQYF.

In DNA, the CDR3 is TGTGCCAGCAGCTCCAAGAGACAAGAGACCCAGTACTTC. As protein: CASSSKRQETQYF. The chain combines TRBV7-9 with TRBJ2-5, with D unresolved. V was pared by 4 bases and J by 2 bases, with 8 bases between. The germline CDR1 and CDR2 sequences are SEHNR and FQNEAQ (reference sequence). The CDR3 loop spans 13 amino acids.

The V call is TRBV9, the J call TRBJ1-2; D possibly corresponds to TRBD1 (5 bases). Germline CDR1 is SGDLS and CDR2 is YYNGEE. The CDR3 spans 15 residues. V was cut by 0 bases and J by 1 base, with 10 bases left in between. CDR3 in DNA: TGTGCCAGCAGCGTAGATGCAGGGTTTAACTATGGCTACACCTTC. Translated: CASSVDAGFNYGYTF. Full variable domain (rest looked up from reference TRBV9 and TRBJ1-2): DSGVTQTPKHLITATGQRVTLRCSPRSGDLSVYWYQQSLDQGLQFLIQYYNGEERAKGNILERFSAQQFPDLHSELNLSSLELGDSALYFCASSVDAGFNYGYTFGSGTRLTVV.

This clone was recorded only once. The DNA for the CDR3 is TGTGCCAGCAGTCTTGTCAGGACGGCTGGAACAGATACGCAGTATTTT. It specifies CASSLVRTAGTDTQYF. The J gene is TRBJ2-3, the V gene TRBV28; no clear D. The CDR3 length is 16 residues. Germline V lookup: CDR1 MDHEN, CDR2 SYDVKM. The V gene lost 5 bases and the J gene lost 3 bases, with 18 bases spanning the gap. The complete variable domain, with remaining parts taken from reference TRBV28 and TRBJ2-3, reads DVKVTQSSRYLVKRTGEKVFLECVQDMDHENMFWYRQDPGLGLRLIYFSYDVKMKEKGDIPEGYSVSREKKERFSLILESASTNQTSMYLCASSLVRTAGTDTQYFGPGTRLTVL.

The V call is TRBV28, the J call TRBJ1-5, with a possible D match to TRBD1 (6 bases). This CDR3 spans 15 amino acids. The V gene lost 2 bases and the J gene lost 11 bases, with 19 bases spanning the gap. The germline CDR1 and CDR2 sequences are MDHEN and SYDVKM. The CDR3 sequence: CASSLRGASFGSQHF. CDR3 DNA: TGTGCCAGCAGTTTACGGGGGGCCTCCTTCGGGTCCCAGCATTTT.

This clone was detected only once. V usage is TRBV27 and J usage is TRBJ2-1; TRBD2 matches 8 bases. This CDR3 comprises 18 residues. CDR1 MNHEY and CDR2 SMNVEV come from the germline V gene (reference sequence). V lost 4 bases and J lost 4; bases outside the gene matches: 15. This CDR3 reads CASSSPRLATGIYNEQFF. CDR3 coding DNA: TGTGCCAGCAGTTCCCCCCGACTAGCGACAGGTATATACAATGAGCAGTTCTTC.

J is TRBJ2-7 and V is TRBV28, with TRBD1 identical over 7 bases. Trimming cost V 3 bases and J 0 bases; bases outside gene matches: 5. Germline CDR1 is MDHEN and CDR2 is SYDVKM. The CDR3 is 15 residues long. The DNA of the CDR3 is TGTGCCAGCAGTTTTACAGGGGACCTCTCCTACGAGCAGTACTTC. Protein: CASSFTGDLSYEQYF.

The gene calls are TRBV9 and TRBJ2-1, with D uncertain. Germline CDR1 SGDLS, CDR2 YYNGEE. V dropped 0 bases and J dropped 5 bases, with 18 bases sitting between them. CDR3 size: 17 residues. CDR3 DNA sequence: TGTGCCAGCAGCGTAGCTACCACCCCGTCACTTCACAATGAGCAGTTCTTC. Encoded protein: CASSVATTPSLHNEQFF. Using reference TRBV9 and TRBJ2-1 for the parts outside the CDR3, the full variable domain is DSGVTQTPKHLITATGQRVTLRCSPRSGDLSVYWYQQSLDQGLQFLIQYYNGEERAKGNILERFSAQQFPDLHSELNLSSLELGDSALYFCASSVATTPSLHNEQFFGPGTRLTVL.

V gene TRBV11-2 combines with J gene TRBJ2-7; tentative D call: TRBD1 (5 bases). The CDR3 covers 15 residues. The germline V and J ends were trimmed by 1 base and 2 bases, with 12 bases remaining between them. The germline CDR1 and CDR2 sequences are SGHAT and FQNNGV. CDR3 nucleotide sequence: TGTGCCAGCAGCTTAGTCAGGGCCGTCACCTACGAGCAGTACTTC. This codes for CASSLVRAVTYEQYF. Drawing the rest from reference TRBV11-2 and TRBJ2-7, the complete variable domain is EAGVAQSPRYKIIEKRQSVAFWCNPISGHATLYWYQQILGQGPKLLIQFQNNGVVDDSQLPKDRFSAERLKGVDSTLKIQPAKLEDSAVYLCASSLVRAVTYEQYFGPGTRLTVT.